The sequence of this TCR beta chain was determined in a study of T cells in Graves' hyperthyroidism and ophthalmopathy. This clonotype has a count of ten or more. RNA transcripts provided the source from which TCR beta CDR3 regions were amplified. HTBI primers were the set used in a first-round RT-PCR of the TCR CDR3. TCRdb reprocessed the multiplex PCR reads via MiXCR and lists one record per CDR3 protein. The table shows roughly 350,000 distinct CDR3 sequences, with approximately 15% occurring only once. V lost 2 bases and J lost 4; bases outside the gene matches: 6. Germline V CDR1 and CDR2: KGHDR, SFDVKD. The CDR3 runs 15 residues.

The sequenced sample was blood. The genes are TRBV24-1 and TRBJ2-5; 7 bases fit TRBD1. This receptor was taken from a woman aged 25 to 39 with Graves' hyperthyroidism. Here the CDR3 DNA reads TGTGCCACCAGTGATTCTAGACAGGGACGAGAGACCCAGTACTTC. Residues: CATSDSRQGRETQYF.